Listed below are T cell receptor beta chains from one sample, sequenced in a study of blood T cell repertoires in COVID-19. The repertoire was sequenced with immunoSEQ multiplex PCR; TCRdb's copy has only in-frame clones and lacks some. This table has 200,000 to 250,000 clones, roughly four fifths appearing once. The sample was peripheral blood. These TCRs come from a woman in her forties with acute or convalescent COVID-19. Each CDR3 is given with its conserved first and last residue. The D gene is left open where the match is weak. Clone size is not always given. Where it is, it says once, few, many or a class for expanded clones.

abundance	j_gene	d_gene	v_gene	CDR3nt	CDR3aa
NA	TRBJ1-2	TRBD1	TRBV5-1	TGCGCCAGCAGCTTGTGGACAGGTGCTAACTATGGCTACACCTTC	CASSLWTGANYGYTF
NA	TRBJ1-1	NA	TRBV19	TGTGCCAGTAGTATAGGAAGGGAGGGGGGGACAATGAACACTGAAGCTTTCTTT	CASSIGREGGTMNTEAFF
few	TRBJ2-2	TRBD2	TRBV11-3	TGTGCCAGCAGTTTGGCTTTAGCGGGAGCGGGCACCGGGGAGCTGTTTTTT	CASSLALAGAGTGELFF
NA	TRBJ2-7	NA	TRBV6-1	TGTGCCAGCAGTGACCCGACGCGGGGCAACTACGAGCAGTACTTC	CASSDPTRGNYEQYF
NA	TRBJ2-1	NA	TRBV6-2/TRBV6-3	TGTGCCAGCAGTTACTCGATTTCAGGGGATAGGGACGGTGACTACAATGAGCAGTTCTTC	CASSYSISGDRDGDYNEQFF
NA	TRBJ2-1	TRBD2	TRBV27	TGTGCCAGCCGCGCCACCGGGACTAGCGGGTCAGGGGAGCAGTTCTTC	CASRATGTSGSGEQFF
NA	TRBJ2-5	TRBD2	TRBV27	TGTGCCAGCAGGTCGGGGGGGACCCAGTACTTC	CASRSGGTQYF
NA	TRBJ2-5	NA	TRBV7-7	TGTGCCAGCAGCCAGGACACACAAGAGACCCAGTACTTC	CASSQDTQETQYF
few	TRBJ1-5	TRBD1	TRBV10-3	TGTGCCACCAAAGACCGGGACAGGGGGGTGGCTCAGCCCCAGCATTTT	CATKDRDRGVAQPQHF
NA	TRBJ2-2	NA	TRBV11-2	TGTGCCAGCAGCTTCTCGGTGAACACCGGGGAGCTGTTTTTT	CASSFSVNTGELFF
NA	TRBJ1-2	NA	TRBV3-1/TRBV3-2	TGTGCCAGCAGCCCGCTGACAGATATAAATGGCTACACCTTC	CASSPLTDINGYTF
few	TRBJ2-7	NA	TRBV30	TGTGCCTGGAGTCCGGACAGCAATGGGAACGAGCAGTACTTC	CAWSPDSNGNEQYF
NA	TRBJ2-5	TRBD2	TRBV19	TGTGCCAGTAGTAGGACTAGTCCAGAGACCCAGTACTTC	CASSRTSPETQYF
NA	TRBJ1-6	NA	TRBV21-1	TGTGCCAGCAGCCCGCAGGGACAGTGTAATTCACCCCTCCACTTT	CASSPQGQCNSPLHF
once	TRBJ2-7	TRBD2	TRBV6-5	TGTGCCAGCAGTTTTATACTAGCGGGAAGAGTCTACGAGCAGTACTTC	CASSFILAGRVYEQYF
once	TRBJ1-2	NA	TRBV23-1	TGCGCCAGCAGTCAATCTAGGGCAGGGGAGACTCTTAACTATGGCTACACCTTC	CASSQSRAGETLNYGYTF
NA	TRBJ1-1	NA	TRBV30	TGTGCCTGTCTGTCCCTCGGGGTGCGAGAGACTGAAGCTTTCTTT	CACLSLGVRETEAFF
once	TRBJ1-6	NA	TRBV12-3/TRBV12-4	TGTGCCAGCAGCCTAGGGGCGTATTCACCCCTCCACTTT	CASSLGAYSPLHF
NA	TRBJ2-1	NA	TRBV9	TGTGCCAGCAGCGTTGCCGCCAGGGATGAGCAGTTCTTC	CASSVAARDEQFF
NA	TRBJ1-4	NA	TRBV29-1	TGCAGCGTGGACGGGGGGGCGGAGGATGAAAAACTGTTTTTT	CSVDGGAEDEKLFF
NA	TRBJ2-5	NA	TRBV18	TGTGCCAGCTCACCGCGGCGATCAGGGGCGGAAGAGACCCAGTACTTC	CASSPRRSGAEETQYF
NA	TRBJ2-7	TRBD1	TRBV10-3	TGTGCCATCAGCGAGGACAGGTCCTACGAGCAGTACTTC	CAISEDRSYEQYF
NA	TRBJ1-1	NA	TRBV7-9	TGTGCCAGCAGCCGGGGTACTGAAGCTTTCTTT	CASSRGTEAFF
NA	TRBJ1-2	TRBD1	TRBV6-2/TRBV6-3	TGTGCCAGCAGTTACTCGCGGACAGGCGTATATGGCTACACCTTC	CASSYSRTGVYGYTF
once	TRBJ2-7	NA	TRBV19	TGTGCCAGTAGGCGGCAGCCAGGGTCCTACGAGCAGTACTTC	CASRRQPGSYEQYF
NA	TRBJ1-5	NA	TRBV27	TGTGCCAGCAGTCCGACAGTCCTTTATAGCAATCAGCCCCAGCATTTT	CASSPTVLYSNQPQHF
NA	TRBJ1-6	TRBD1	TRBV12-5	TGTGCTAGTGGTCTTCGACAGGGGAACTATAATTCACCCCTCCACTTT	CASGLRQGNYNSPLHF
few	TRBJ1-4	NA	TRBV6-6	TGTGCCAGCAGTTACCAGCAGGGGGAAAAACTGTTTTTT	CASSYQQGEKLFF
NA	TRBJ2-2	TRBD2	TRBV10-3	TGTGCCATCACCCGGACTAGCGGGGGGTCCAACACCGGGGAGCTGTTTTTT	CAITRTSGGSNTGELFF
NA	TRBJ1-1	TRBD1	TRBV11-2	TGTGCCACAGACAGGGTGAACACTGAAGCTTTCTTT	CATDRVNTEAFF
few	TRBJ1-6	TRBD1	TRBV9	TGTGCCAGCAGCGCACCATCGACAGGGGAGGAATCACCCCTCCACTTT	CASSAPSTGEESPLHF
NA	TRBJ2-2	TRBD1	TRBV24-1	TGTGCCACCAGTGCCCCCGGGACAGCCGGGGAGCTGTTTTTT	CATSAPGTAGELFF
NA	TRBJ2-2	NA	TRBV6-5	TGTGCCAGCAGACACGACAGTGTTAACACCGGGGAGCTGTTTTTT	CASRHDSVNTGELFF
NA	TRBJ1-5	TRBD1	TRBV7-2	TGTGCCAGCAGCGCTCGACAGGGTTATAGCAATCAGCCCCAGCATTTT	CASSARQGYSNQPQHF
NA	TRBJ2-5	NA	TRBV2	TGTGCCAGCAGTGAAATTTCCCGGGCCCAGTACTTC	CASSEISRAQYF